One sample yielded the 7 T cell receptor beta chains listed below, sequenced in a study of monozygotic twins with inflammatory bowel disease. One entry per CDR3 protein, without DNA, is what TCRdb gives after re-calling the 5' RACE reads. Its listing shows about 160,000 distinct CDR3 sequences. The specimen was blood. These receptors all stem from a human donor with ulcerative colitis or Crohn's disease, or a healthy co-twin of an affected twin (not recorded which).

The chain combines TRBV2 with TRBJ1-2; TCRdb picks TRBD1, but there is no DNA to check that call. The germline V gene encodes CDR1 SNHLY and CDR2 FYNNEI. This CDR3 has 13 amino acids. Here the CDR3 reads CASTRQVPYGYTF.

The CDR3 here is CATSPGTAKLFF. V gene TRBV15 combines with J gene TRBJ1-4; TCRdb's D call of TRBD1 is untestable without DNA. The germline CDR1 and CDR2 sequences are LNHNV and YYDKDF (reference sequence). This CDR3 has 12 amino acids.

J is TRBJ2-1 and V is TRBV4-3; lacking DNA, the TRBD1 call made by TCRdb goes unchecked. The CDR3 runs to 16 residues. CDR1 and CDR2 from the germline V gene are LGHNA and YSLEER. The chain's CDR3 is CASSQSLTQGYNEQFF.

The chain joins TRBV24-1 to TRBJ2-5; TCRdb selects TRBD1, and the lack of DNA leaves this call unchecked. CDR1 KGHDR and CDR2 SFDVKD come from the germline V gene. The CDR3 has 13 residues. CDR3: CATSEGVEETQYF.

The CDR3: CASSPEVAGVSETQYF. The chain has TRBV5-4 and TRBJ2-5; TCRdb names TRBD2, which stays unverified in the absence of DNA. The CDR3 contains 16 residues. Germline V gene sequence: CDR1 SGHNT, CDR2 YYREEE (reference sequence). Full variable domain (outside the CDR3, taken from reference TRBV5-4 and TRBJ2-5): ETGVTQSPTHLIKTRGQQVTLRCSSQSGHNTVSWYQQALGQGPQFIFQYYREEENGRGNFPPRFSGLQFPNYSSELNVNALELDDSALYLCASSPEVAGVSETQYFGPGTRLLVL.

CDR3 sequence: CASRLFRGPMDTEAFF. The chain is built from TRBV12-3 or TRBV12-4 and TRBJ1-1. The CDR3 is made up of 16 amino acids.

The gene calls are TRBV14 and TRBJ2-1; the TCRdb call, TRBD1, lacks DNA for checking. Germline V gives CDR1 SGHDN, CDR2 FVKESK. This CDR3 spans 13 amino acids. The CDR3 loop is CASSPSLLGEQLF.